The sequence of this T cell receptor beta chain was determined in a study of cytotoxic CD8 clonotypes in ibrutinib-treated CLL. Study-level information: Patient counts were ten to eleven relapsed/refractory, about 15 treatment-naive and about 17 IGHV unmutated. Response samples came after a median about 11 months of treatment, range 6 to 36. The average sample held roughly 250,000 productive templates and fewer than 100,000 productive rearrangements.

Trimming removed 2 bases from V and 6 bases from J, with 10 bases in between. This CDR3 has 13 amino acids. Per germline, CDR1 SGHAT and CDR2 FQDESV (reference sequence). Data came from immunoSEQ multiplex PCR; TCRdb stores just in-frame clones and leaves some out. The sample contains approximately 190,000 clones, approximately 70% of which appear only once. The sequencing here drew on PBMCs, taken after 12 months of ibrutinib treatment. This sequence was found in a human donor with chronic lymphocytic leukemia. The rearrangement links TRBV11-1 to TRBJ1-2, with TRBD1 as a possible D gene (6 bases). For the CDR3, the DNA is TGTGCCAGCAGCTTACGACAGGACGATGGCTACACCTTC. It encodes CASSLRQDDGYTF.